The 6 T cell receptor beta chains in this list originate from one sample, sequenced in a study of shared clonotypes between healthy human individuals. The repertoire was sequenced with immunoSEQ multiplex PCR; TCRdb's copy has only in-frame clones and lacks some. The table shows over a million clones, with approximately 98.5% occurring only once. The specimen was naive CD4+ T cells sorted from blood. As to subset: CD45RA+ positively selected. The receptors were sampled from a man aged 25-45 years in good health.

The rearrangement links TRBV7-3 to TRBJ2-6; no firm D call. Germline CDR1 is SGHTA and CDR2 is FQGTGA. CDR3 length: 15 amino acids. Deletions cut 5 bases from V and 1 base from J, with 9 bases between. The CDR3 here is CASSLEPSGANVLTF. In DNA, the CDR3 is TGTGCCAGCAGCCTAGAGCCTTCTGGGGCCAACGTCCTGACTTTC.

In the case of this clone: The same CDR3 also results from other DNA sequences found in this sample. This chain links TRBV5-1 with TRBJ1-4, with a possible D match to TRBD1 (6 bases). Germline V gives CDR1 SGHRS, CDR2 YFSETQ. This CDR3 contains 14 residues. The germline V and J ends were trimmed by 4 bases and 7 bases, with 14 bases remaining between them. CDR3 sequence reads: CASSQGRLGEKLFF. The DNA of the CDR3 is TGCGCCAGCAGCCAGGGGAGATTAGGTGAAAAACTGTTTTTT.

This clone showed up just once. The CDR3 DNA reads as TGTGCCAGCAGCCCACGCCCGGGACAGGGGATGCAGCCCCAGCATTTT. The encoded protein is CASSPRPGQGMQPQHF. The chain is built from TRBV7-6 and TRBJ1-5, with 10 bases matching TRBD1. Germline V lookup: CDR1 SGHVS, CDR2 FNYEAQ. CDR3 length: 16 amino acids. Trimming removed 5 bases from V and 7 bases from J; junction bases left unmatched: 11.

The chain couples TRBV28 to TRBJ2-7; 16 nucleotides align to TRBD2. The CDR3 contains 17 residues. Trimming cost V 4 bases and J 1 base; bases outside gene matches: 4. From germline, CDR1 is MDHEN and CDR2 SYDVKM. The CDR3 DNA follows: TGTGCCAGCAGTTCCGGGACTAGCGGGAGGGGGTCCTACGAGCAGTACTTC. The encoded protein is CASSSGTSGRGSYEQYF.

The chain links TRBV28 to TRBJ2-7; D tentatively fits TRBD1 or TRBD2 (5 bases each). Germline CDR1 and CDR2: MDHEN and SYDVKM. V was cut by 6 bases and J by 1 base, with 10 bases left in between. The length of the CDR3 is 13 residues. Here the CDR3 reads CASSRWGSYEQYF. CDR3 DNA: TGTGCCAGCAGCCGATGGGGGTCCTACGAGCAGTACTTC.

The chain links TRBV7-2 to TRBJ1-4; no clear D gene. Per germline, CDR1 SGHTA and CDR2 FQGNSA. The CDR3 consists of 15 residues. Trimming left V 5 bases short and J 4 bases short, with 14 bases between. Here the CDR3 DNA reads TGTGCCAGCAGCCGGCGGTTGGGGAGTAATGAAAAACTGTTTTTT. Translated: CASSRRLGSNEKLFF.